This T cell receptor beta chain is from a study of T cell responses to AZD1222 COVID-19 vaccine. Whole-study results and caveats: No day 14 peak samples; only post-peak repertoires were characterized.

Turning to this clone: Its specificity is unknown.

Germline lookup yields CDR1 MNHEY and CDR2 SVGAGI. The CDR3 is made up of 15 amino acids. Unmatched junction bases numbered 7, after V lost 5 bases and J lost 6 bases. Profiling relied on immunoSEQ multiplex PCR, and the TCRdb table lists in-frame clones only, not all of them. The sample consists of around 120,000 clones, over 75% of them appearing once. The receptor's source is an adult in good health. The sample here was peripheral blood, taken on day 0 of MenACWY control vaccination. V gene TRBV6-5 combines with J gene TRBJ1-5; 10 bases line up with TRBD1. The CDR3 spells CASSTSRQGAQPQHF. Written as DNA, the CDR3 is TGTGCCAGCAGTACTAGTAGACAGGGGGCTCAGCCCCAGCATTTT.